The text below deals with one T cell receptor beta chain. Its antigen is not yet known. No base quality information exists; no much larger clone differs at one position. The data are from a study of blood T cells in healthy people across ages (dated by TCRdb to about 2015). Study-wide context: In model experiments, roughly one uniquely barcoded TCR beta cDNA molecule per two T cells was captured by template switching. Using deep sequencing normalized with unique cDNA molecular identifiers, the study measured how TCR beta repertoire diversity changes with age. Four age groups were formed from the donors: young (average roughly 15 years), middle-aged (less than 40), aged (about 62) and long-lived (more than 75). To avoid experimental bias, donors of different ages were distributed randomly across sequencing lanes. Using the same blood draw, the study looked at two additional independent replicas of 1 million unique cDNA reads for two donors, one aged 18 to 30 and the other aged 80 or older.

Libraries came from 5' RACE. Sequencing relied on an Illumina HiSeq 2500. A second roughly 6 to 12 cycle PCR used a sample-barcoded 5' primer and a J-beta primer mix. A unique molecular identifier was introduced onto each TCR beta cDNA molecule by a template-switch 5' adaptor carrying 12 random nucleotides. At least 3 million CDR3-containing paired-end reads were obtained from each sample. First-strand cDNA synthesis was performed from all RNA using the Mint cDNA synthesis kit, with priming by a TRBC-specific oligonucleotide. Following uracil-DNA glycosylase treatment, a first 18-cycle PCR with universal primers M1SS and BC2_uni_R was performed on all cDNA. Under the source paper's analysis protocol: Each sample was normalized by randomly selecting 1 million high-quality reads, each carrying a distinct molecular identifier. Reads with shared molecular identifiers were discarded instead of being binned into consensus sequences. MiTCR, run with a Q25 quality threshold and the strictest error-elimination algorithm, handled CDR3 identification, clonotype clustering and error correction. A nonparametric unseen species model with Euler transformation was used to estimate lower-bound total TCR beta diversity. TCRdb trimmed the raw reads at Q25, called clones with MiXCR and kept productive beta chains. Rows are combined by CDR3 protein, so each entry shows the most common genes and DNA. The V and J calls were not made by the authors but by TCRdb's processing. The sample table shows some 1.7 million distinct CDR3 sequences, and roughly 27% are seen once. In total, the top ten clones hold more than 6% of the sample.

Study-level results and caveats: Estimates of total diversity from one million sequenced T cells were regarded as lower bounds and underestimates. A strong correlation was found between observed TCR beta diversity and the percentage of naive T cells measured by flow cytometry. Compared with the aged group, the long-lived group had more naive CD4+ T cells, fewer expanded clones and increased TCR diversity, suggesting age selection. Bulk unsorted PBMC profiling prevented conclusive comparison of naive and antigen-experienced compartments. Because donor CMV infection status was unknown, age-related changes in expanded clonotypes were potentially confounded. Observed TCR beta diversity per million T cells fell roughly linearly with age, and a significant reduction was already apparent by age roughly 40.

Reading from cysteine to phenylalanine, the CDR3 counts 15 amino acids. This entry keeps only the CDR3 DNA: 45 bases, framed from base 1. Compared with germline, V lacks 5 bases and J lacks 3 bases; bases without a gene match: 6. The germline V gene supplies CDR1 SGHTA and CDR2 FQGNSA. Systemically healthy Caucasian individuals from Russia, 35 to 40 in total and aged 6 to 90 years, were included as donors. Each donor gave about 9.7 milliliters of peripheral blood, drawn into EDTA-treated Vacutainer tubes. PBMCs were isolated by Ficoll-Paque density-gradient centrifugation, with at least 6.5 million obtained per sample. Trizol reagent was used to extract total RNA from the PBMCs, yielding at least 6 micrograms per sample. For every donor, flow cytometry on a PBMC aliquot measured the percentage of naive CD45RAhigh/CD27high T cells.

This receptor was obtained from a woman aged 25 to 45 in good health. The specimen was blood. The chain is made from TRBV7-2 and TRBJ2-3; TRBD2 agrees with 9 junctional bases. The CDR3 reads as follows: CASSRGGVATDTQYF. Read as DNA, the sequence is TGTGCCAGCAGCCGCGGGGGGGTGGCGACAGATACGCAGTATTTT. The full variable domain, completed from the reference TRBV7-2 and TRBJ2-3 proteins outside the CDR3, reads GAGVSQSPSNKVTEKGKDVELRCDPISGHTALYWYRQSLGQGLEFLIYFQGNSAPDKSGLPSDRFSAERTGGSVSTLTIQRTQQEDSAVYLCASSRGGVATDTQYFGPGTRLTVL.